Included here is one T cell receptor beta chain sequence, with context. These data originate in a study of cytomegalovirus exposure and HLA in healthy donors. A multiplex PCR was run with 60 Vbeta primers and 13 Jbeta primers. Clones were read by immunoSEQ multiplex PCR, and TCRdb kept only the in-frame ones, dropping some. The table records some 160,000 clones, 81% of them present only once. V was trimmed by 5 bases and J by 6 bases, leaving 17 bases between them. CDR1 and CDR2 from the germline V gene are LNHDA and SQIVND (reference sequence). This CDR3 contains 14 residues. The source of this sequence is a man in his fifties or sixties in good health and CMV-seropositive. The sample comprised PBMCs. The chain has TRBV19 and TRBJ2-7; D might be TRBD1 (6 bases). The CDR3 DNA reads as TGTGCCAGTAGTTCCCAGGGGTATCTCGCCGAGCAGTACTTC. Translated, it gives CASSSQGYLAEQYF.